This T cell receptor (beta chain) was captured by sequencing in a study of CD8 T cells in ankylosing spondylitis. Findings of the study overall: For ankylosing spondylitis blood, a TCR beta motif of 7 or 8 highly homologous variants appeared characteristic. Reactive arthritis synovial fluid and blood previously showed some of these motif variants. CD8+ disease-linked clones were present at relatively low frequencies in blood. Within matched ankylosing spondylitis synovial fluid, disease-linked clones were reportedly significantly enriched.

Trimming took 2 bases from V and 1 from J, leaving 8 bases between them. Germline V gene sequence: CDR1 MNHNS, CDR2 SASEGT. The CDR3 sequence is 14 residues long. The sample holds a few counts of this clonotype. Its antigen is unidentified. A quantitative 5'-RACE method, one with molecular barcodes, was used to make TCR beta libraries. TCRdb called the 5' RACE reads again in MiXCR, with one record for every CDR3 protein. This table holds roughly 440,000 distinct CDR3 sequences, approximately 17% found once. The chain uses TRBV6-1 and TRBJ1-1; D gene unclear. Sequenced input: blood, either unsorted or a sorted T cell fraction (not recorded which). The TCR was taken from a male donor with ankylosing spondylitis. The chain's CDR3 is CASSEYWKNTEAFF. CDR3 DNA: TGTGCCAGCAGTGAATATTGGAAGAACACTGAAGCTTTCTTT.